The clone carrying this TCR beta chain was picked up one time. Its antigen remains unknown. Germline V gene lookup returns CDR1 SGHTA and CDR2 FQGNSA. This CDR3 comprises 13 residues. V lost 5 bases and J 1 base, leaving 8 bases between the germline ends. The PCR employed 60 Vbeta primers together with 13 Jbeta primers. Clones were sequenced by immunoSEQ multiplex PCR, and TCRdb holds only the in-frame ones, with some missing. The sample carries 130,000 or so clones, roughly 80% recorded once. The data belong to a study of cytomegalovirus exposure and HLA in healthy donors. Study at large: Most donors, 70% to 85% of a few hundred genotyped, fell in the Caucasian-associated ancestry cluster.

Study conclusions and caveats: Clonal expansion, a later analysis showed, was greater in HLA-associated TCR beta chains than in equally common others. No immune exposure information besides CMV serostatus was available.

Sequenced sample: PBMCs. This clonotype was sampled from a man aged 40-49 years in good health and CMV-seronegative. The V and J genes are TRBV7-2 and TRBJ2-5; maybe TRBD2 (7 bases). CDR3 protein: CASSGGAQETQYF. DNA for the CDR3: TGTGCCAGCAGCGGGGGGGCCCAAGAGACCCAGTACTTC.